This T cell receptor beta chain originates from a study of blood T cells in healthy people across ages (dated by TCRdb to the mid-2010s). With respect to the entire study: In model experiments, template switching captured roughly one uniquely barcoded TCR beta cDNA molecule for every two T cells. Two additional independent replicas of 1 million unique cDNA reads from the same blood draw were analyzed for two donors (one aged 18 to 29 and one aged 80 or older). The donors were split into four age groups: young (average approximately 16 years), middle-aged (about 40), aged (more than 55) and long-lived (more than 80). The study measured age-related changes in TCR beta repertoire diversity using deep sequencing normalized with unique cDNA molecular identifiers. Summary of the overall study and its limitations: Estimates of total diversity based on one million sequenced T cells were regarded as lower bounds and as underestimates. Compared with the aged group, the long-lived group had more naive CD4+ T cells, fewer expanded clones and increased TCR diversity, a pattern suggesting age selection. Donor CMV infection status was unknown, potentially confounding age-related changes in expanded clonotypes. The percentage of naive T cells measured by flow cytometry correlated strongly with observed TCR beta diversity. Observed TCR beta diversity per million T cells fell roughly linearly with age, and a significant reduction was already apparent by age roughly 40. Conclusive comparison of naive and antigen-experienced compartments was prevented by the profiling of bulk unsorted PBMCs.

The CDR3 numbers 16 residues from cysteine through phenylalanine. Only CDR3 DNA remains: 48 bases, in frame from the first base. CDR1 and CDR2 (LGHNA, YSLEER) derive from the germline V gene. Comment on this clonotype: Its antigen is not yet known. No base qualities exist here, and no much larger clone lies one base off it.

The donors were 40 or so Caucasian individuals from Russia, aged about 6 to 100 years, who were systemically healthy. About 9.6 milliliters of peripheral blood were collected from each donor into EDTA-treated Vacutainer tubes. PBMCs were isolated by Ficoll-Paque density-gradient centrifugation, with at least 7 million obtained per sample. Total RNA was extracted from PBMCs with Trizol reagent, with at least 5 micrograms obtained per sample. Naive CD45RAhigh/CD27high T cell percentages were measured by flow cytometry on a PBMC aliquot from every donor. Receptor amplification or capture employed 5' RACE. TCRdb lists the instrument as Illumina HiSeq 2500. A second PCR of about 6 to 11 cycles was performed with a sample-barcoded 5' primer and a J-beta primer mix. A template-switch 5' adaptor carrying 12 random nucleotides introduced a unique molecular identifier onto each TCR beta cDNA molecule. Each sample yielded at least 2.5 million CDR3-containing paired-end reads. First-strand cDNA synthesis was performed from all RNA using the Mint cDNA synthesis kit, with priming by a TRBC-specific oligonucleotide. Following uracil-DNA glycosylase treatment, a first 18-cycle PCR with universal primers M1SS and BC2_uni_R was performed on all cDNA. The original pipeline was this. For normalization, 1 million high-quality reads, each with a distinct molecular identifier, were randomly selected from each sample. Reads sharing molecular identifiers were discarded rather than binned into consensus sequences. MiTCR, set to a Q25 quality threshold and the strictest error-elimination algorithm, was used for CDR3 identification, clonotype clustering and error correction. A nonparametric unseen species model using Euler transformation provided a lower-bound estimate of total TCR beta diversity. TCRdb redid the processing of the public reads, applying fastp at Q25 and MiXCR, and retained in-frame beta chains. Each record represents a unique CDR3 protein, reported with the most common genes and DNA among its rows. TCRdb, rather than the study authors, made the V and J calls. The sample yields roughly 1,100,000 distinct CDR3 sequences; about 23% were counted once. The ten most abundant clones make up about 0.8% of the sample.

These same records also appear under a second study, on T cells of mothers and their children. Reported in the second study: Nine systemically healthy Caucasian individuals, comprising three mothers and their six children, were included as donors. cDNA synthesis used all of the extracted RNA, with about 1.5 ug of RNA in each 15 ul reaction. In the second PCR, the M1S primer introduced both the sample barcodes and 2-4 random nucleotides. Over 10 million TCR beta CDR3 reads came from each mother, compared with 3.3 million or so reads from each child. TCR recombination output is similarly shaped by thymic selection in related and unrelated pairs, with a minor effect exerted by inherited differences. Normalized repertoire overlap was always slightly but never significantly higher in related than unrelated mother-child pairs. No persistent microchimeric T cell clones were detected, at a sensitivity of roughly 96 clones per million clonotypes. The study used deep NGS to compare TCR beta repertoires of mothers and children, seeking features distinguishing related mother-child pairs from unrelated individuals. On average, the children were approximately 11 +/- 4 years old, while the mothers were around 42 +/- 4 years old. After adapters were ligated using NEBNext reagents, the libraries underwent 100+100 nt paired-end sequencing on an Illumina HiSeq 2000. To prevent cross-contamination, the mother and child libraries were prepared one month apart and sequenced in separate runs. Each donor had between 500,000 and 2,000,000 distinct TCR beta clonotypes identified. Naive TCR beta clonotypes were estimated from low-frequency clonotypes matched to each donor's FACS-determined naive share, without sorting.

This receptor chain uses TRBV4-3 and TRBJ2-5; the D gene assignment is ambiguous. The J call may be in error: the DNA end matches TRBJ2-7 better. Sequencing was carried out using blood. The clonotype comes from a girl aged 2-10 years in good health. The DNA reads TGCGCCAGCAGCCAAGATCCCACCCCGACATCATTCGAGCAGTACTTC. Its amino acids are CASSQDPTPTSFEQYF.